Listed below are T cell receptor beta chains from one sample, sequenced in a study of CD8+ T cells in alopecia areata. Assay: immunoSEQ multiplex PCR; the TCRdb copy retains only in-frame clones and omits some. The sample carries about 160,000 clones, about three fifths recorded once. The sequences come from CD4+ T cells sorted from blood, collected at week 4, from a patient treated with tofacitinib. The receptors originated from a human donor with alopecia areata. The CDR3 runs from the conserved cysteine through the conserved F or W.

length: 13
V: TRBV5-4
J: TRBJ1-1
CDR3: CASSLYRGTEAFF

length: 17
V: TRBV5-1
J: TRBJ2-3
CDR3: CASSFAASGGGDDTQYF

length: 14
V: TRBV25-1
J: TRBJ2-1
CDR3: CASSLPQGTGEQFF

length: 13
V: TRBV7-2
J: TRBJ2-7
CDR3: CASSFGNTYEQYF

length: 13
V: TRBV30
J: TRBJ1-2
CDR3: CADGTVSNYGYTF

length: 15
V: TRBV7-2
J: TRBJ2-4
CDR3: CASGTQRIAKNIQYF

length: 14
V: TRBV7-2
J: TRBJ1-1
CDR3: CASSLGTLNTEAFF

length: 14
V: TRBV5-1
J: TRBJ1-6
CDR3: CASSPTGDHSPLHF

length: 11
V: TRBV20-1
J: TRBJ2-1
CDR3: CSAWTANEQFF

length: 14
V: TRBV30
J: TRBJ2-2
CDR3: CAWKGTVYTGELFF

length: 15
V: TRBV29-1
J: TRBJ2-1
CDR3: CSVRPGLAAYNEQFF

length: 14
V: TRBV30
J: TRBJ1-6
CDR3: CAWKTGTGISPLHF

length: 11
V: TRBV7-9
J: TRBJ2-7
CDR3: CASSRGYEQYF

length: 19
V: TRBV4-3
J: TRBJ1-2
CDR3: CASSQDGLGTGGLINGYTF

length: 16
V: TRBV7-9
J: TRBJ2-5
CDR3: CASSLGGGGGGETQYF

length: 17
V: TRBV9
J: TRBJ2-5
CDR3: CASSDGPTGGPEGTQYF

length: 13
V: TRBV13
J: TRBJ2-5
CDR3: CASSPRGLGTQYF

length: 15
V: TRBV6-5
J: TRBJ2-1
CDR3: CASSYSAGTYNEQFF

length: 15
V: TRBV6-5
J: TRBJ2-3
CDR3: CASSSGQGARDTQYF

length: 14
V: TRBV5-1
J: TRBJ2-3
CDR3: CASSADRATDTQYF

length: 13
V: TRBV13
J: TRBJ2-7
CDR3: CASSRGRFVEQYF

length: 14
V: TRBV27
J: TRBJ1-5
CDR3: CARETGFCNQPQHF

length: 15
V: TRBV4-2
J: TRBJ1-6
CDR3: CASSRAVGENSPLHF

length: 13
V: TRBV5-1
J: TRBJ2-5
CDR3: CASSTGQEETQYF

length: 11
V: TRBV2
J: TRBJ2-7
CDR3: CASRGAYEQYF

length: 12
V: TRBV29-1
J: TRBJ2-1
CDR3: CSVGGVRNEQFF

length: 15
V: TRBV6-5
J: TRBJ1-1
CDR3: CASSYSRGANTEAFF

length: 14
V: TRBV12-5
J: TRBJ2-1
CDR3: CASGRQGAYNEQFF

length: 14
V: TRBV15
J: TRBJ2-3
CDR3: CATSRGPGADTQYF

length: 14
V: TRBV29-1
J: TRBJ2-5
CDR3: CSVEGGPHQETQYF

length: 15
V: TRBV5-1
J: TRBJ1-4
CDR3: CASSLQQAAWEKLFF

length: 15
V: TRBV4-3
J: TRBJ2-4
CDR3: CASSQGLATKNIQYF

length: 17
V: TRBV29-1
J: TRBJ2-3
CDR3: CSVEDPLAGGRADTQYF

length: 13
V: TRBV29-1
J: TRBJ2-5
CDR3: CSVEASPAETQYF

length: 14
V: TRBV7-2
J: TRBJ2-5
CDR3: CASSLAGSQETQYF

length: 15
V: TRBV30
J: TRBJ2-3
CDR3: CAWRVLAGGPDTQYF

length: 12
V: TRBV30
J: TRBJ1-4
CDR3: CAWGQGSEKLFF

length: 16
V: TRBV29-1
J: TRBJ2-6
CDR3: CSVRGQGTAGANVLTF

length: 15
V: TRBV9
J: TRBJ2-7
CDR3: CASNRAGTGTYEQYF

length: 15
V: TRBV7-9
J: TRBJ2-1
CDR3: CASSPRTGGYNEQFF

length: 13
V: TRBV30
J: TRBJ1-3
CDR3: CAWSSVSGNTIYF

length: 13
V: TRBV29-1
J: TRBJ2-5
CDR3: CSVTDSFQETQYF

length: 13
V: TRBV18
J: TRBJ1-1
CDR3: CASSPHTNTEAFF

length: 15
V: TRBV5-1
J: TRBJ1-6
CDR3: CASSPGLELGSPLHF

length: 15
V: TRBV18
J: TRBJ1-5
CDR3: CASSPNQDSNQPQHF

length: 13
V: TRBV7-9
J: TRBJ1-5
CDR3: CASSLAANQPQHF

length: 15
V: TRBV9
J: TRBJ2-1
CDR3: CASSPAGGSYNEQFF

length: 13
V: TRBV9
J: TRBJ1-1
CDR3: CASSVVYNTEAFF

length: 12
V: TRBV10-2
J: TRBJ1-5
CDR3: CATSNSNQPQHF

length: 14
V: TRBV5-4
J: TRBJ1-6
CDR3: CASSWDRDPSPLHF

length: 16
V: TRBV15
J: TRBJ2-7
CDR3: CATSPYPGGLSYEQYF

length: 13
V: TRBV30
J: TRBJ1-5
CDR3: CAWSVQGPEPQHF

length: 14
V: TRBV4-3
J: TRBJ2-7
CDR3: CASSHTRGHYEQYF

length: 13
V: TRBV30
J: TRBJ2-7
CDR3: CAWSPAGPYEQYF